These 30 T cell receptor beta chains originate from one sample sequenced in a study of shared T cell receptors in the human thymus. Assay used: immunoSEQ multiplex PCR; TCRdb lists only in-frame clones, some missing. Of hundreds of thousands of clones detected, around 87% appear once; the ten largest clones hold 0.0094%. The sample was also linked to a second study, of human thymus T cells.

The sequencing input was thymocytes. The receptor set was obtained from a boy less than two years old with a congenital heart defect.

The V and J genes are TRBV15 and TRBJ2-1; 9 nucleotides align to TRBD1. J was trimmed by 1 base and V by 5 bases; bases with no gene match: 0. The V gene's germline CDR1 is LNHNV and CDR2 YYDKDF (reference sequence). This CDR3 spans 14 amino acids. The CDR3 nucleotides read TGTGCCACCAGCGGGACAGGGTCCTACAATGAGCAGTTCTTC. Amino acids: CATSGTGSYNEQFF. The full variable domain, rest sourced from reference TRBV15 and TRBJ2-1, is DAMVIQNPRYQVTQFGKPVTLSCSQTLNHNVMYWYQQKSSQAPKLLFHYYDKDFNNEADTPDNFQSRRPNTSFCFLDIRSPGLGDTAMYLCATSGTGSYNEQFFGPGTRLTVL.

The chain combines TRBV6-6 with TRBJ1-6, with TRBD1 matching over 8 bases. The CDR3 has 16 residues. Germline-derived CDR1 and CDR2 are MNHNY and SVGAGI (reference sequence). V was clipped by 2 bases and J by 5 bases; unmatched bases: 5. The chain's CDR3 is CASSYLPTGDNSPLHF. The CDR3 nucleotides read TGTGCCAGCAGTTACCTCCCGACAGGGGATAATTCACCCCTCCACTTT.

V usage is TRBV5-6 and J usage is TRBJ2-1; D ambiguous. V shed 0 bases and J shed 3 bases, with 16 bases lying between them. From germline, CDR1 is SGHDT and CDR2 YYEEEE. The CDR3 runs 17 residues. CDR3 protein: CASSLESGGLVYNEQFF. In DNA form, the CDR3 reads TGTGCCAGCAGCTTGGAGTCTGGCGGCCTAGTCTACAATGAGCAGTTCTTC.

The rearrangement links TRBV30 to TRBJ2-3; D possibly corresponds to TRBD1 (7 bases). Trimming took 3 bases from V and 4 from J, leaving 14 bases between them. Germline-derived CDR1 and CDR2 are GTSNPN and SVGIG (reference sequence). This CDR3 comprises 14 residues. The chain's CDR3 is CAWRGGQCSDTQYF. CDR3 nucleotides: TGTGCCTGGAGGGGGGGACAGTGCTCAGATACGCAGTATTTT.

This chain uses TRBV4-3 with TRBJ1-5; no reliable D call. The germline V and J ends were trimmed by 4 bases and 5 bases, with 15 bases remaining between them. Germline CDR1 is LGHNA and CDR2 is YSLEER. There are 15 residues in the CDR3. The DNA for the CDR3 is TGCGCCAGCAGCCCGCGGGCCCCCCCCTATCAGCCCCAGCATTTT. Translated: CASSPRAPPYQPQHF.

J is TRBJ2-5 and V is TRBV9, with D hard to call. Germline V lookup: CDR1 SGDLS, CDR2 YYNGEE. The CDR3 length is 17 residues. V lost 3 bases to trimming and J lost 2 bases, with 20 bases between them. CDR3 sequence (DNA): TGTGCCAGCAGCGCAACTTGTCTAGGAATGGGTCAAGAGACCCAGTACTTC. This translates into CASSATCLGMGQETQYF.

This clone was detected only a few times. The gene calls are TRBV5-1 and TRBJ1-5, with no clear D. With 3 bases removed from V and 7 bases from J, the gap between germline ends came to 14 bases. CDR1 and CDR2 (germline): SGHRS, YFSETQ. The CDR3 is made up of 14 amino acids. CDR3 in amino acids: CASSYLRLRQPQHF. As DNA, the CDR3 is TGCGCCAGCAGCTACCTCAGGTTGCGACAGCCCCAGCATTTT.

The CDR3 DNA reads as TGTGCCAGCAGTGAAGCGCGGGACCGTGGTCCCTATGGCTACACCTTC. Translated: CASSEARDRGPYGYTF. V usage is TRBV6-1 and J usage is TRBJ1-2, with D possibly being TRBD1 (5 bases). Per the germline V gene, CDR1 is MNHNS and CDR2 is SASEGT. The CDR3 loop spans 16 amino acids. V was clipped by 0 bases and J by 4 bases, with 15 bases between them.

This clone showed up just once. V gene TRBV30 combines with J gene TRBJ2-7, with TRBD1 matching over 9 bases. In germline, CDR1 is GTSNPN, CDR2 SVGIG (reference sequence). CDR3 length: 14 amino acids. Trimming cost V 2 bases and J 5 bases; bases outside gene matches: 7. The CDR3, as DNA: TGTGCCTGGAGTCTCTTACAGGGGGCGGACGAGCAGTACTTC. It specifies CAWSLLQGADEQYF. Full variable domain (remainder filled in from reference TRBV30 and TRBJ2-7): SQTIHQWPATLVQPVGSPLSLECTVEGTSNPNLYWYRQAAGRGLQLLFYSVGIGQISSEVPQNLSASRPQDRQFILSSKKLLLSDSGFYLCAWSLLQGADEQYFGPGTRLTVT.

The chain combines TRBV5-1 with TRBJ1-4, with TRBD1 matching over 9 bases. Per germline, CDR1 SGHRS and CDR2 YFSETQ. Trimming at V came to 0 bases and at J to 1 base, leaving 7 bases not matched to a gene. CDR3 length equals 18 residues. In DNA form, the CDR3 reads TGCGCCAGCAGCTTGGGGCTTGGACAGGGGATAACTAATGAAAAACTGTTTTTT. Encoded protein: CASSLGLGQGITNEKLFF.

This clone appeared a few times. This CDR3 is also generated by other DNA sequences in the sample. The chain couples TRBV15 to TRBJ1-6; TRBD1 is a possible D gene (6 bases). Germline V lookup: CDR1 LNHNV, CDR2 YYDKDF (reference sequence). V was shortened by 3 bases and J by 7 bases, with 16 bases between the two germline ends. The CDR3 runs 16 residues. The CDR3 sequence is CATSRRTGGLNSPLHF. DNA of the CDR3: TGTGCCACCAGCAGGAGGACGGGGGGCCTAAATTCACCCCTCCACTTT.

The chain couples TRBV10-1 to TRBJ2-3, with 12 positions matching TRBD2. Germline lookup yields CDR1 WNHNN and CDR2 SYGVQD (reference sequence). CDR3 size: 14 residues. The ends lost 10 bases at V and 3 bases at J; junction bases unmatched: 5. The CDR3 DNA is TGCGCCACCGTCGGGACTAGCGGGACAGATACGCAGTATTTT. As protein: CATVGTSGTDTQYF.

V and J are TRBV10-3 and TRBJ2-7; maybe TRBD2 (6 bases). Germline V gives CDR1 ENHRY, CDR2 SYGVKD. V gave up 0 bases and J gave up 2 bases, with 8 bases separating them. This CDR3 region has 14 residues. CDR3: CAISESGEAYEQYF. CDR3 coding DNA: TGTGCCATCAGTGAGTCGGGGGAGGCCTACGAGCAGTACTTC.

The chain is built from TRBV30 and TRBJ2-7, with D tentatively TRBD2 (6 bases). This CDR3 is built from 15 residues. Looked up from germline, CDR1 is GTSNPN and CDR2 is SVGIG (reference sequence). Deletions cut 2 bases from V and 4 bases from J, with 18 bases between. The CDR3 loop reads CAWSKGLPRDYEQYF. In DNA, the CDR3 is TGTGCCTGGAGTAAGGGACTTCCAAGGGATTACGAGCAGTACTTC.

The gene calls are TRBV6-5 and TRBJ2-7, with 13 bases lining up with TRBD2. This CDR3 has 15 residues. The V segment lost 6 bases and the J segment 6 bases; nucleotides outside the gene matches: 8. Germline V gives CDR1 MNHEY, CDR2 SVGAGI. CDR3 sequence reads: CASSLRTSGRGEQYF. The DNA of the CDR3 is TGTGCCAGCAGCCTCCGGACTAGCGGGAGAGGCGAGCAGTACTTC.

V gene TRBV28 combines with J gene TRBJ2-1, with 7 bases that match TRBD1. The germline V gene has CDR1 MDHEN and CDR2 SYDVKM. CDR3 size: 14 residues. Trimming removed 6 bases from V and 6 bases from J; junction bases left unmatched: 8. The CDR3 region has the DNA TGTGCCAGCAGGGGACAGTTTTTTTTCAATGAGCAGTTCTTC. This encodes CASRGQFFFNEQFF.

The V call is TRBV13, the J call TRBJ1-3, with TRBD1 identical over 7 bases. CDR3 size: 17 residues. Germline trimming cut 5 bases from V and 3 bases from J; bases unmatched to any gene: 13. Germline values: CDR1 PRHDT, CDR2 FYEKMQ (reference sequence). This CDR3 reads CASSAPGTVSFGNTIYF. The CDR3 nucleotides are TGTGCCAGCAGCGCACCTGGGACAGTGAGTTTTGGAAACACCATATATTTT.

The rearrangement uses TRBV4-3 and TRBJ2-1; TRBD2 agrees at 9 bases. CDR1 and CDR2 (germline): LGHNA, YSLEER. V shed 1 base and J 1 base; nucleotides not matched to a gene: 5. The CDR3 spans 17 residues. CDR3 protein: CASSQVGGRDSYNEQFF. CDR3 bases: TGCGCCAGCAGCCAAGTTGGCGGGAGGGATTCCTACAATGAGCAGTTCTTC.

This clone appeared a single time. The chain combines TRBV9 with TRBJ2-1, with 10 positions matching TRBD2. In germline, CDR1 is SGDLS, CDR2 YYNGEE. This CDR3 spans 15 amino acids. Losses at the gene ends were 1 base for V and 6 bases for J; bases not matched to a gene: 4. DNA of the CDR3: TGTGCCAGCAGCGTATGGGAGCGGGAGGGCAATGAGCAGTTCTTC. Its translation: CASSVWEREGNEQFF. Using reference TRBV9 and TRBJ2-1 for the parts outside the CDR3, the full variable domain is DSGVTQTPKHLITATGQRVTLRCSPRSGDLSVYWYQQSLDQGLQFLIQYYNGEERAKGNILERFSAQQFPDLHSELNLSSLELGDSALYFCASSVWEREGNEQFFGPGTRLTVL.

In DNA, the CDR3 is TGTGCCAGCTCACCTTGGACTAGCGGCCCTCAAGAGACCCAGTACTTC. The encoded protein is CASSPWTSGPQETQYF. The chain joins TRBV18 to TRBJ2-5, with TRBD2 matching 10 bases. Germline V gives CDR1 KGHSH, CDR2 LQKENI. The V gene end was trimmed by 3 bases and the J gene end by 2 bases; junction bases not matched to a gene: 6. The CDR3 extends over 16 amino acids.

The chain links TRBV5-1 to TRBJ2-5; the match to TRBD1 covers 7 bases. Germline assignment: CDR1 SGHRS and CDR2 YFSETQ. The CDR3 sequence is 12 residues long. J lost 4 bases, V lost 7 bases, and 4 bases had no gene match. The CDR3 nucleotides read TGCGCCAGCTTCGACAGGGCAGAGACCCAGTACTTC. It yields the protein CASFDRAETQYF.

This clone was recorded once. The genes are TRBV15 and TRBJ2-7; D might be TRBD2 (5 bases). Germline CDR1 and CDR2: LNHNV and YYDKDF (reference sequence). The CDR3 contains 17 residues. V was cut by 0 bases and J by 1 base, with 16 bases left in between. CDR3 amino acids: CATSRDPRPGRSYEQYF. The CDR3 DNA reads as TGTGCCACCAGCAGAGATCCCCGACCGGGGAGATCCTACGAGCAGTACTTC.

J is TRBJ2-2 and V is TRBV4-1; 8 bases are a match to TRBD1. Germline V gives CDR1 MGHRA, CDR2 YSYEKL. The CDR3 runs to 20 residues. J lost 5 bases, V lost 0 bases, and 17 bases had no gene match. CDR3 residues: CASSQDHRMRRTGPTGELFF. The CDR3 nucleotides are TGCGCCAGCAGCCAAGACCACCGGATGCGGCGGACAGGGCCTACCGGGGAGCTGTTTTTT.

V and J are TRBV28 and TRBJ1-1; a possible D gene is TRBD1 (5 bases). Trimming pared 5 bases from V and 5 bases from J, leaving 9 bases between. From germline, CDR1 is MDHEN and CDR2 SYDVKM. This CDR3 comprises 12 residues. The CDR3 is CASSQQETEAFF. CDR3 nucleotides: TGTGCCAGCAGTCAACAGGAAACTGAAGCTTTCTTT.

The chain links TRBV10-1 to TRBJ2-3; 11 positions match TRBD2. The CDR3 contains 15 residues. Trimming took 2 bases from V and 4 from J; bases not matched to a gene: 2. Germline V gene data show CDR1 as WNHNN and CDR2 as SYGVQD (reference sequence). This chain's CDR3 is CASSERSGRADTQYF. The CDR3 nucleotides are TGCGCCAGCAGTGAGCGTAGCGGGAGGGCAGATACGCAGTATTTT.

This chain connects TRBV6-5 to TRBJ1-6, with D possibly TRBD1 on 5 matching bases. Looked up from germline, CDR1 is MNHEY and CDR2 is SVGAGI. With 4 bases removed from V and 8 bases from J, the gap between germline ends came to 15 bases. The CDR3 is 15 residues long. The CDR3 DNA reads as TGTGCCAGCAGTTGGAGGGGCGCCCCCTATTCACCCCTCCACTTT. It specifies CASSWRGAPYSPLHF.

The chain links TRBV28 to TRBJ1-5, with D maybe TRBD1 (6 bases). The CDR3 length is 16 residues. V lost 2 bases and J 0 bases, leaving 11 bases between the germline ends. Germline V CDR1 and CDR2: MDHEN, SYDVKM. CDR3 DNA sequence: TGTGCCAGCAGTTTAAGCAGGGGCTATAGCAATCAGCCCCAGCATTTT. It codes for CASSLSRGYSNQPQHF.

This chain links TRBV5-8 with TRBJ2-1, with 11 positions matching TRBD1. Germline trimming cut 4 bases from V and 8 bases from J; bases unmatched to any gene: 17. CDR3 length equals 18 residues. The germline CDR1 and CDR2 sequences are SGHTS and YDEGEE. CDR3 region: CASSRLPPRDRGADEQFF. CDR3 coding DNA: TGTGCCAGCAGCCGCCTACCTCCCAGGGACAGGGGGGCGGATGAGCAGTTCTTC. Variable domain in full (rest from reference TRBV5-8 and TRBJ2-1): EAGVTQSPTHLIKTRGQQATLRCSPISGHTSVYWYQQALGLGLQFLLWYDEGEERNRGNFPPRFSGRQFPNYSSELNVNALELEDSALYLCASSRLPPRDRGADEQFFGPGTRLTVL.

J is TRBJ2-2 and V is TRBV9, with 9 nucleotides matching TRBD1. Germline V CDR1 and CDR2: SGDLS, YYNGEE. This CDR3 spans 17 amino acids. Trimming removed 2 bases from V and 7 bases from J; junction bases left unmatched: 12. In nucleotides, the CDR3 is TGTGCCAGCAGCGTCACAAGGGCGGACAGGGGTGGCGGGGAGCTGTTTTTT. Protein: CASSVTRADRGGGELFF.

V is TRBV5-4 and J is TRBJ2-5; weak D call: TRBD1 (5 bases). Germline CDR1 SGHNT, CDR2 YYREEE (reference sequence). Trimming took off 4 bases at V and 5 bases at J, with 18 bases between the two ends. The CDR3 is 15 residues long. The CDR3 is CASSAGLRVRETQYF. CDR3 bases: TGTGCCAGCAGCGCAGGTCTCAGGGTCCGGGAGACCCAGTACTTC.